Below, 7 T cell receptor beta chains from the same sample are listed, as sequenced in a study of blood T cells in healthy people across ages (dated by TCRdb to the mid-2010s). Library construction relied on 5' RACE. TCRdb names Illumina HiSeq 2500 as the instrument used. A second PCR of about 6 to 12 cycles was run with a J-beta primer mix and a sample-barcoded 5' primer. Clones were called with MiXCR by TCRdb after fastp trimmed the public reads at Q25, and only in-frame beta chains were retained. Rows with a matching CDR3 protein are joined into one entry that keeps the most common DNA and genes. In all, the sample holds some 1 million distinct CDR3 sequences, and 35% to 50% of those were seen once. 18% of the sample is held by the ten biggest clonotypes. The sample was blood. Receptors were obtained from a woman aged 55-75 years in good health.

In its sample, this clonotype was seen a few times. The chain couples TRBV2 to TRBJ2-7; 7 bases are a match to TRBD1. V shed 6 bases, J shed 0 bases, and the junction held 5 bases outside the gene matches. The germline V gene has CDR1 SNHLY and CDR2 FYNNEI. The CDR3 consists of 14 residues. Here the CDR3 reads CASRLQGSSYEQYF. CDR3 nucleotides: TGTGCCAGCAGACTACAGGGGAGCTCCTACGAGCAGTACTTC. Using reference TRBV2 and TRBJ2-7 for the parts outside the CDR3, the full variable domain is EPEVTQTPSHQVTQMGQEVILRCVPISNHLYFYWYRQILGQKVEFLVSFYNNEISEKSEIFDDQFSVERPDGSNFTLKIRSTKLEDSAMYFCASRLQGSSYEQYFGPGTRLTVT.

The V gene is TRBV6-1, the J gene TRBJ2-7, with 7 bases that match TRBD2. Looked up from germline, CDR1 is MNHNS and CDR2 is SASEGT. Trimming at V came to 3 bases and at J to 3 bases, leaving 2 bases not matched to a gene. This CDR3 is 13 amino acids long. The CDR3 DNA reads TGTGCCAGCAGTGAGCGGGAGCTCTACGAGCAGTACTTC. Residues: CASSERELYEQYF.

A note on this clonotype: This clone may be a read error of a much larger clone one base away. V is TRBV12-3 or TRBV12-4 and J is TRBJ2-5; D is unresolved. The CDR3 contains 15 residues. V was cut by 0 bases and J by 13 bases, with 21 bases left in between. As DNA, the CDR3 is TGTGCCAGCAGTTTAGCTGGCAGGCTTCTCTCCGAGCGGTACTTC. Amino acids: CASSLAGRLLSERYF.

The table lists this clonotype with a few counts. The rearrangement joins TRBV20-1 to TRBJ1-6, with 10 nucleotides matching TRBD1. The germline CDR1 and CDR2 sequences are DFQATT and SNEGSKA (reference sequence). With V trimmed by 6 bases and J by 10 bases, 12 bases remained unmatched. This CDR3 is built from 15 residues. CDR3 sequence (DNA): TGCAGTGCCCCTCCCCGGACAGGGGGGGGATCACCCCTCCACTTT. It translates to CSAPPRTGGGSPLHF.

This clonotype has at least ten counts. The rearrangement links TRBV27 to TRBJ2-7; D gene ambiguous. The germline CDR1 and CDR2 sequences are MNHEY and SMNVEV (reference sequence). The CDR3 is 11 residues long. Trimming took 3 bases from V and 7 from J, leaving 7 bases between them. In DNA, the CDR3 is TGTGCCAGCAGTTTTAGGGCTGAGCAGTACTTC. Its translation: CASSFRAEQYF.

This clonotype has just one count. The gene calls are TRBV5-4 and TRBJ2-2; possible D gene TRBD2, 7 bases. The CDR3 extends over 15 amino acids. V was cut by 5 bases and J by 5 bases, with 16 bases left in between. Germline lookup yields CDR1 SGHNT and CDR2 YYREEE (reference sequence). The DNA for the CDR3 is TGTGCCAGCAGTTCCACTGGGGGGGCTACCGGGGAGCTGTTTTTT. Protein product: CASSSTGGATGELFF. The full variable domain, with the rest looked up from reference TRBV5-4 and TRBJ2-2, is ETGVTQSPTHLIKTRGQQVTLRCSSQSGHNTVSWYQQALGQGPQFIFQYYREEENGRGNFPPRFSGLQFPNYSSELNVNALELDDSALYLCASSSTGGATGELFFGEGSRLTVL.

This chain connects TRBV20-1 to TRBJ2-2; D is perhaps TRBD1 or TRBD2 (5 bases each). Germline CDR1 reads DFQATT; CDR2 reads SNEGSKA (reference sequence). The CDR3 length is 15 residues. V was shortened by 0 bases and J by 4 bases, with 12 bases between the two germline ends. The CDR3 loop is CSAREMAGGTGELFF. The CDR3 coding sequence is TGCAGTGCTAGAGAAATGGCTGGGGGCACCGGGGAGCTGTTTTTT.